These 15 T cell receptor beta chains were all obtained from the same sample, sequenced in a study of blood T cell repertoires in COVID-19. Generated by immunoSEQ multiplex PCR, the TCRdb table keeps only in-frame clones and is missing some. The repertoire holds about 280,000 clones, with around 88% as singletons. The specimen sequenced was PBMCs or T cells enriched from blood (not recorded which). Every receptor here comes from a woman between 35 and 50 years old who had recovered from COVID-19.

The chain has TRBV28 and TRBJ2-5; D remains ambiguous. The germline V and J ends were trimmed by 7 bases and 1 base, with 4 bases remaining between them. The V gene's germline CDR1 is MDHEN and CDR2 SYDVKM. This CDR3 has 11 amino acids. The CDR3 bases are TGTGCCAGCAACAGCCAAGAGACCCAGTACTTC. Its protein is CASNSQETQYF.

V is TRBV15 and J is TRBJ1-4; TRBD1 agrees at 9 bases. Germline V gene lookup returns CDR1 LNHNV and CDR2 YYDKDF (reference sequence). The V segment lost 3 bases and the J segment 8 bases; nucleotides outside the gene matches: 10. The CDR3 covers 16 residues. The CDR3 region is CATSRPGQGRDEKLFF. The CDR3 coding sequence is TGTGCCACCAGCAGGCCAGGACAGGGGAGGGACGAAAAACTGTTTTTT.

The rearrangement joins TRBV19 to TRBJ1-6; no clear D. Germline loops: CDR1 LNHDA, CDR2 SQIVND (reference sequence). CDR3 length equals 15 residues. The germline V and J ends were trimmed by 7 bases and 7 bases, with 17 bases remaining between them. The chain's CDR3 is CASKREEGLNSPLHF. The CDR3, as DNA: TGTGCCAGTAAGAGGGAGGAGGGCCTCAATTCACCCCTCCACTTT.

The J gene is TRBJ1-2, the V gene TRBV28; 7 nucleotides line up with TRBD1. The CDR3 sequence is 13 residues long. The germline CDR1 and CDR2 sequences are MDHEN and SYDVKM. J was trimmed by 8 bases and V by 3 bases; bases with no gene match: 6. The CDR3 reads CASSFYRGGGYTF. For the CDR3, the DNA is TGTGCCAGCAGTTTTTACAGGGGAGGCGGCTACACCTTC.

This chain links TRBV15 with TRBJ2-3, with D perhaps TRBD2 (6 bases). V was pared by 0 bases and J by 5 bases, with 9 bases between. CDR1 and CDR2 from the germline V gene are LNHNV and YYDKDF (reference sequence). The CDR3 extends over 14 amino acids. CDR3 nucleotides: TGTGCCACCAGCAGAGATGACGGGGGAGATACGCAGTATTTT. Amino acid sequence: CATSRDDGGDTQYF. Based on the CDR3 plus reference TRBV15 and TRBJ2-3, the full variable domain is DAMVIQNPRYQVTQFGKPVTLSCSQTLNHNVMYWYQQKSSQAPKLLFHYYDKDFNNEADTPDNFQSRRPNTSFCFLDIRSPGLGDTAMYLCATSRDDGGDTQYFGPGTRLTVL.

The chain has TRBV2 and TRBJ2-7, with TRBD1 identical over 8 bases. Germline V CDR1 and CDR2: SNHLY, FYNNEI. V shed 4 bases, J shed 5 bases, and the junction held 7 bases outside the gene matches. This CDR3 contains 14 residues. In DNA form, the CDR3 reads TGTGCCAGCAGTGCAGCCGGGACAGGTAACGAGCAGTACTTC. Its protein is CASSAAGTGNEQYF.

This clone was observed a single time. This chain links TRBV5-1 with TRBJ2-2; 14 bases agree with TRBD2. Germline lookup yields CDR1 SGHRS and CDR2 YFSETQ. The CDR3 spans 14 residues. With 4 bases clipped from V and 13 bases from J, the junction kept 6 bases outside the gene matches. CDR3 DNA sequence: TGCGCCAGCAGCGAGGGACTAGCGGGAGACCGGCTGTTTTTT. Its protein product is CASSEGLAGDRLFF.

The V gene is TRBV19, the J gene TRBJ2-7, with 8 bases identical to TRBD2. Germline CDR1 and CDR2: LNHDA and SQIVND (reference sequence). The CDR3 length is 14 residues. The trim removed 5 bases at V and 4 bases at J, leaving 7 bases unmatched. CDR3 DNA sequence: TGTGCCAGTAGTCCGGGACTAGTTTCGTACGAGCAGTACTTC. Its protein is CASSPGLVSYEQYF.

The chain recombines TRBV6-2 or TRBV6-3 with TRBJ1-5; perhaps TRBD1 as D (6 bases). V was cut by 4 bases and J by 0 bases, with 10 bases left in between. This CDR3 region has 15 residues. Germline lookup yields CDR1 MNHEY and CDR2 SVGEGT. CDR3 loop: CASSSAGASNQPQHF. The DNA for the CDR3 is TGTGCCAGCAGTTCTGCGGGGGCTAGCAATCAGCCCCAGCATTTT.

This sequence joins TRBV6-5 and TRBJ2-5, with a tentative D call TRBD2 (5 bases). The CDR3 extends over 16 amino acids. The V end lost 0 bases, the J end lost 4 bases, and 15 bases lay between the germline ends. Germline V gene sequence: CDR1 MNHEY, CDR2 SVGAGI. The DNA for the CDR3 is TGTGCCAGCAGTTACTCACCTCGGACTCCACGAGAGACCCAGTACTTC. This encodes CASSYSPRTPRETQYF.

The chain has TRBV18 and TRBJ2-5; no clear D gene. Germline V gene data show CDR1 as KGHSH and CDR2 as LQKENI. The CDR3 has 13 amino acids. Trimming stripped 5 bases from V and 5 bases from J, with 12 bases between. CDR3: CASSSELGETQYF. The CDR3 region has the DNA TGTGCCAGCTCATCCGAGTTGGGCGAGACCCAGTACTTC.

This chain uses TRBV30 with TRBJ1-6; no definite D call. The CDR3 covers 12 residues. V dropped 3 bases and J dropped 17 bases, with 17 bases sitting between them. Germline CDR1 and CDR2: GTSNPN and SVGIG (reference sequence). This chain's CDR3 is CAWSLVGGLFHF. The CDR3 DNA reads as TGTGCCTGGAGCCTTGTTGGTGGCCTCTTCCACTTT.

This rearrangement joins TRBV19 to TRBJ2-7, with 8 bases that match TRBD2. The CDR3 covers 15 residues. With V trimmed by 7 bases and J by 7 bases, 15 bases remained unmatched. Germline lookup yields CDR1 LNHDA and CDR2 SQIVND (reference sequence). The CDR3, as DNA: TGTGCCAGTATGCTGAGCGGGAGCTCCGGGGGGGAGCAGTACTTC. Translation gives CASMLSGSSGGEQYF.

CDR3 nucleotides: TGCGCCAGCAGCCAAGATTTTGGAGGGGCCGGGAGCGAGCAGTACTTC. The encoded protein is CASSQDFGGAGSEQYF. This chain links TRBV4-3 with TRBJ2-7; TRBD2 might be the D (6 bases). This CDR3 spans 16 amino acids. V lost 0 bases, J lost 6 bases, and 18 bases lay in between. Germline-derived CDR1 and CDR2 are LGHNA and YSLEER.

The rearrangement joins TRBV7-3 to TRBJ1-1, with D possibly TRBD1 on 6 matching bases. V was shortened by 5 bases and J by 5 bases, with 15 bases between the two germline ends. The CDR3 runs 14 residues. The germline V gene has CDR1 SGHTA and CDR2 FQGTGA. In DNA form, the CDR3 reads TGTGCCAGCAGCCCGCTGGGCAGGGGAACTGAAGCTTTCTTT. Encoded protein: CASSPLGRGTEAFF.